The rows below give T cell receptor beta chains drawn from one sample of a study of CD8+CD57+ T cells in acquired aplastic anemia. TCRdb passed the reads through MiXCR, listing each CDR3 protein once. The sample contains a few hundred thousand distinct CDR3 sequences, about half of which appear only once. The sequenced material came from sorted CD4+, CD8+, or CD8+CD57+ T cells (not recorded which) from PBMCs. These receptor sequences come from a human donor with aplastic anemia. Each CDR3 is given with its conserved first and last residue. Each record gives: J gene, D gene, V gene, clone size, CDR3 DNA, CDR3 protein. A D gene is named only where the DNA matches it firmly. Clone size is stated in some rows and not others, as once, few, many or a class when expanded.

TRBJ1-2 | NA | TRBV19 | NA | TGTGCCAGTAGTCCGACGGTATTGGACTATGGCTACACCTTC | CASSPTVLDYGYTF
TRBJ2-3 | NA | TRBV3-1 | few | TGTGCCAGCAGCCAAGGTTTAGCGAATACGCAGTATTTT | CASSQGLANTQYF
TRBJ1-1 | TRBD1 | TRBV6-5 | NA | TGTGCCAGCAGTTCCCCGACAGGGGGGAGAAACACTGAAGCTTTCTTT | CASSSPTGGRNTEAFF
TRBJ2-7 | TRBD2 | TRBV5-6 | NA | TGTGCCAGCAGCTCAACCGGGACTAGCGGGATCCTGGAGCAGTACTTC | CASSSTGTSGILEQYF
TRBJ1-2 | TRBD1 | TRBV27 | many | TGTGCCAGCAGTCCGAGGGACAGACCCTATGGCTACACCTTC | CASSPRDRPYGYTF
TRBJ2-7 | NA | TRBV29-1 | NA | TGCAGCGTTGACGGCAGGGGTGGGGAGCAGTACTTC | CSVDGRGGEQYF
TRBJ1-4 | NA | TRBV7-9 | many | TGTGCCAGCAGCCTACAGGGCGTGACTAATGAAAAACTGTTTTTT | CASSLQGVTNEKLFF
TRBJ2-3 | NA | TRBV29-1 | NA | TGCAGCGTTGCTAGGGATACGCAGTATTTT | CSVARDTQYF
TRBJ1-6 | NA | TRBV28 | many | TGTGCCAGCGGGGGGGGCGGGTCACCCCTCCACTTT | CASGGGGSPLHF
TRBJ1-4 | TRBD1 | TRBV29-1 | NA | TGCAGTGCTAGTGAGCAGGGGGCAGCAACTAACGAAAAGCTGTTTTTT | CSASEQGAATNEKLFF
TRBJ2-6 | NA | TRBV7-2 | NA | TGTGCCAGCAGCCCACAGGGTTCATTTGCTGGGGCCAACGTCCTGACTTTC | CASSPQGSFAGANVLTF
TRBJ2-1 | TRBD2 | TRBV9 | few | TGTGCCAGCAGCGTAGCTCAAGGCGGGGGGGCTCGGATTGGATCCTACAATGAGCAGTTCTTC | CASSVAQGGGARIGSYNEQFF
TRBJ1-2 | NA | TRBV7-9 | NA | TGTGCCAGCAGCTTATCAGGAGACGGCCCTGGCTACACCTTC | CASSLSGDGPGYTF
TRBJ2-3 | TRBD1 | TRBV27 | NA | TGTGCCAGCAGCCAAGAGGGGGCGGTGAACACTGATACGCAGTATTTT | CASSQEGAVNTDTQYF
TRBJ2-7 | TRBD1 | TRBV2 | NA | TGTGCCAGCAGTGCGGACAGGGTCTCCTACGAGCAGTACTTC | CASSADRVSYEQYF
TRBJ2-3 | NA | TRBV29-1 | once | TGCAGCGTTGAAGAAGGAGATACGCAGTATTTT | CSVEEGDTQYF
TRBJ1-3 | NA | TRBV14 | NA | TGTGCCAGCAGCCGTCCGACTGGATGGAGCTCTGGGAACGCCATATATTTT | CASSRPTGWSSGNAIYF
TRBJ1-2 | NA | TRBV20-1 | many | TGCAGTGCAGTAAGAGACAGGAGTTATGGCTACACCTTC | CSAVRDRSYGYTF
TRBJ1-4 | TRBD1 | TRBV9 | many | TGTGCCAGCAGCTTCCGACAGGGGACTAATGAAAAACTGTTTTTT | CASSFRQGTNEKLFF
TRBJ1-1 | TRBD1 | TRBV7-2 | many | TGTGCCAGCAGCCCAGGGGGCATGAACACTGAAGCTTTCTTT | CASSPGGMNTEAFF
TRBJ2-1 | TRBD1 | TRBV20-1 | NA | TGCAGTGCTAGACCCGACAGGGCGGGCAATGAGCAGTTCTTC | CSARPDRAGNEQFF
TRBJ1-2 | NA | TRBV6-4 | few | TGTGCCAGCAGTCGTCCGGGACTTTTCTATGGCTACACCTTC | CASSRPGLFYGYTF
TRBJ1-2 | NA | TRBV24-1 | NA | TGTGCCACCAGTTCCGGGACAACGAACTATGGCTACACCTTC | CATSSGTTNYGYTF
TRBJ1-6 | NA | TRBV14 | many | TGTGCCAGCAGCAAGGGTTATTCACCCCTCCACTTT | CASSKGYSPLHF
TRBJ2-5 | NA | TRBV5-1 | many | TGCGCCAGCAGCTTCGACAGGGAGACCCAGTACTTC | CASSFDRETQYF
TRBJ1-5 | NA | TRBV20-1 | many | TGCAGTGCAGTGAAGGGGGGTAGCTGGCAGCCCCAGCATTTT | CSAVKGGSWQPQHF
TRBJ2-7 | TRBD2 | TRBV7-2 | NA | TGTGCCAGCAGCTCCGGAGGACTAGCGGCTTACGAGCAGTACTTC | CASSSGGLAAYEQYF
TRBJ1-2 | TRBD1 | TRBV20-1 | NA | TGCAGTGCGAGAAGGGGGCAGGACTATGGCTACACCTTC | CSARRGQDYGYTF
TRBJ2-5 | NA | TRBV11-2 | many | TGTGCCAGCAAGAGGATGGAGGTGAAAGAGACCCAGTACTTC | CASKRMEVKETQYF
TRBJ2-3 | TRBD2 | TRBV20-1 | NA | TGCGGTGCTAGGGTGACTAGCGGGGGCACAGATACGCAGTATTTT | CGARVTSGGTDTQYF
TRBJ2-7 | NA | TRBV2 | many | TGTGCCAGCACAACATCCCGGGACCCCGAGCAGTACTTC | CASTTSRDPEQYF
TRBJ2-3 | NA | TRBV9 | NA | NA | CASSVGGGATYEQYF
TRBJ2-5 | TRBD1 | TRBV29-1 | few | TGCAGGTACAGGGGCCTGTACCAAGAGACCCAGTACTTC | CRYRGLYQETQYF
TRBJ2-3 | NA | TRBV18 | few | TGTGCCAGCTCACCACGGGCGGGGACCACAGATACGCAGTATTTT | CASSPRAGTTDTQYF
TRBJ2-7 | TRBD1 | TRBV19 | NA | TGTGCCAGTAGTTCCGGGACAGGGGGGTTTGAGTACTCCTACGAGCAGTACTTC | CASSSGTGGFEYSYEQYF
TRBJ2-2 | NA | TRBV9 | NA | TGTGCCAGCAGGGGCCCTACCGGGGAGCTGTTTTTT | CASRGPTGELFF
TRBJ2-7 | NA | TRBV6-4 | NA | TGTGCCAGCGGACAGTACTACGAGCAGTACTTC | CASGQYYEQYF
TRBJ2-5 | TRBD2 | TRBV7-8 | NA | TGTGCCAGCAGCTTACCCTGGGGAGCGGGGGGGAAAGAGACCCAGTACTTC | CASSLPWGAGGKETQYF
TRBJ2-2 | NA | TRBV12-3/TRBV12-4 | NA | TGTGCCAGCAGTTTCTCCGTTGGGAACACCGGGGAGCTGCTTTTT | CASSFSVGNTGELLF
TRBJ2-2 | TRBD2 | TRBV2 | NA | TGTGCCAGCAGGGGACTAGCGGGAGGTTACACCGGGGAGCTGTTTTTT | CASRGLAGGYTGELFF
TRBJ1-1 | NA | TRBV19 | NA | TGCGCCAGTTGCCGACAGCAGAACACTGAAGTTTTCTTT | CASCRQQNTEVFF
TRBJ2-7 | TRBD2 | TRBV5-1 | NA | TGTGCCAGCAGCCCAGCGGGGGGCTACGAGGGGCAGTACTTC | CASSPAGGYEGQYF
TRBJ2-7 | TRBD1 | TRBV5-1 | many | TGCGCCAGCAGCTTGGCCGGTATGGGACAGGGGATCGAGCAGTACTTC | CASSLAGMGQGIEQYF
TRBJ2-5 | NA | TRBV20-1 | few | TGCAGTGCTAACGAGGGGCAGGAGACCCAGTACTTC | CSANEGQETQYF
TRBJ1-1 | NA | TRBV6-5 | many | TGTGCCAGCAGTTACCACACAGGGTATGAAGCTTTCTTT | CASSYHTGYEAFF
TRBJ1-5 | NA | TRBV12-3/TRBV12-4 | many | TGTGCCAGCAGGGAGGGGAATCAGCCCCAGCATTTT | CASREGNQPQHF
TRBJ1-6 | TRBD1 | TRBV20-1 | NA | TGCAGTGCTAGCCCATCCGGGACAGACGATTCACCCCTCCACTTT | CSASPSGTDDSPLHF
TRBJ1-6 | NA | TRBV7-8 | NA | TGTGCCAGCAGCTTAGCGGGACCCAATTCACCCCTCCACTTT | CASSLAGPNSPLHF
TRBJ1-1 | TRBD1 | TRBV10-3 | NA | TGTGCCATCATGGTCGGGACAGACACTGAAGCTTTCTTT | CAIMVGTDTEAFF
TRBJ1-1 | NA | TRBV20-1 | many | TGCAGTGCTAGAAAGGGGGGGAACACTGAAGCTTTCTTT | CSARKGGNTEAFF
TRBJ2-7 | TRBD1 | TRBV4-1 | NA | TGCGCCAGCAGCCAAGTTGCAGGGGGCGGCGAGCAGTACTTC | CASSQVAGGGEQYF
TRBJ1-1 | TRBD1 | TRBV10-3 | NA | TGTGCCATCAGGGGGGACAGGGCCGCTTTCTTT | CAIRGDRAAFF
TRBJ1-6 | NA | TRBV19 | NA | TGTGCCAGTACTGATTATGGGGGGGGGAATTCACCCCTCCACTTT | CASTDYGGGNSPLHF
TRBJ1-2 | NA | TRBV15 | NA | TGTGCCACCAGCAGAGATAAGGGAGCAAGGTTTGGCTACACCTTC | CATSRDKGARFGYTF
TRBJ2-5 | NA | TRBV7-8 | many | TGTGCCAGCAGCTTAACCGGGGCGTCTGAGACCCAGTACTTC | CASSLTGASETQYF
TRBJ2-3 | NA | TRBV10-1 | NA | TGCGCCAGCAGATTGACAGAGACAGATACGCAGTATTTT | CASRLTETDTQYF
TRBJ2-1 | NA | TRBV10-1 | many | TGCGCCAGCAGTGAGGGGGTCAATGAGCAGTTCTTC | CASSEGVNEQFF
TRBJ2-3 | TRBD2 | TRBV2 | many | TGTGCCAGCAGGGAACTAGCGGAGAGCACAGATACGCAGTATTTT | CASRELAESTDTQYF
TRBJ2-5 | TRBD2 | TRBV13 | once | TGTGCCAGCAGCTTAGGGGTAGCGGGGGAGACCCAGTACTTC | CASSLGVAGETQYF
TRBJ1-6 | NA | TRBV7-9 | NA | TGTGCCAGCAGCTTAGAGGGGATGGGTCCGGATTCACCCCTCCACTTT | CASSLEGMGPDSPLHF